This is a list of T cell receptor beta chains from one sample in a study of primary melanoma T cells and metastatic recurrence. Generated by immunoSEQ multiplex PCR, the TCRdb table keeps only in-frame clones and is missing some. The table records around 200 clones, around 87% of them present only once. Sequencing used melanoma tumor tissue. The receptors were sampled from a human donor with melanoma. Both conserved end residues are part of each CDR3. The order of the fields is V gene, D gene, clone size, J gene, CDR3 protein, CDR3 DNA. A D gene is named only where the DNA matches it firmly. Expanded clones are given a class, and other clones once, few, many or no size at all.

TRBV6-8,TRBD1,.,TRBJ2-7,CASRQPGQGSLEQYF,TGTGCCAGCAGGCAACCGGGACAGGGGTCCCTCGAGCAGTACTTC
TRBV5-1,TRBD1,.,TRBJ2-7,CASSLVGGEAYEQYF,TGCGCCAGCAGCTTGGTAGGGGGCGAGGCCTACGAGCAGTACTTC
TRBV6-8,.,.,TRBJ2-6,CASSRSGANVLTF,TGTGCCAGCAGCCGCTCTGGGGCCAACGTCTTGACTTTC
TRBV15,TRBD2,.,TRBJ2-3,CATRAGGTTDTQYF,TGTGCCACCAGGGCGGGGGGGACCACAGATACGCAGTATTTT
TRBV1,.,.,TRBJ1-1,CASSQHPGTGKNTEAFF,TGCGCCAGCAGCCAGCACCCCGGGACAGGGAAAAACACTGAAGCTTTCTTT
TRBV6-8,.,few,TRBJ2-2,CASSLTAPGDTGELFF,TGTGCCAGCAGCCTTACGGCGCCAGGGGACACCGGGGAGCTGTTTTTT
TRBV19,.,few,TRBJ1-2,CASTAADGYGYTF,TGTGCCAGTACGGCGGCAGACGGGTATGGCTACACCTTC
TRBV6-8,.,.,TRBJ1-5,CASSGLSNQPQHF,TGTGCCAGCAGTGGACTCAGTAATCAGCCCCAGCATTTT
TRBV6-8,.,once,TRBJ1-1,CASSYSTRRDTEAFF,TGTGCCAGCAGTTACTCGACGCGGCGGGACACTGAAGCTTTCTTT
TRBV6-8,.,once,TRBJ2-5,CAISPDQETQYF,TGTGCCATCAGCCCGGATCAAGAGACCCAGTACTTC
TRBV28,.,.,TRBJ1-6,CASSFGEPYNSPLHF,TGTGCCAGCAGTTTTGGGGAGCCCTATAATTCACCCCTCCACTTT
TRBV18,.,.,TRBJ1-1,CASSPPVSRGWTEAFF,TGTGCCAGCTCACCACCGGTTTCTCGGGGATGGACTGAAGCTTTCTTT
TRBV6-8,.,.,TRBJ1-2,CASSDPQGNGYTF,TGTGCCAGCAGTGACCCGCAGGGGAATGGCTACACCTTC
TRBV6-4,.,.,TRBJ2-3,CASSLGATQYF,TGTGCCAGCAGCCTAGGGGCTACGCAGTATTTT
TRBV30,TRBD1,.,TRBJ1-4,CAWSGDRGEKLFF,TGTGCCTGGAGTGGGGACAGGGGAGAAAAACTGTTTTTT
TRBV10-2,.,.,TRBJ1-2,CASSYRVGYGYTF,TGCGCCAGCAGTTACAGGGTGGGATATGGCTACACCTTC
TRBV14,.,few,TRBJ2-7,CASSQIPLRRAGDEQYF,TGTGCCAGCAGCCAAATTCCCCTGCGCCGGGCGGGTGACGAGCAGTACTTC
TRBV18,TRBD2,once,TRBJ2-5,CASSPGGEETQYF,TGTGCCAGCTCCCCGGGGGGGGAAGAGACCCAGTACTTC
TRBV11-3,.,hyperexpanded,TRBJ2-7,CASSLVDVDYEQYF,TGTGCCAGCAGCTTAGTGGACGTGGACTACGAGCAGTACTTC
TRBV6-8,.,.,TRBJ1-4,CASSYSNNPGSKLFF,TGTGCCAGCAGTTATTCCAATAACCCGGGCTCTAAACTGTTTTTT
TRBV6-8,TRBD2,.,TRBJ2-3,CASRGRGGAVSDTQYF,TGTGCCAGCAGGGGACGCGGGGGGGCCGTGTCAGATACGCAGTATTTT
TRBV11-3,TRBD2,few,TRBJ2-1,CASRDASGGLWNEQFF,TGTGCCAGCAGGGATGCGAGCGGGGGTCTTTGGAATGAGCAGTTCTTC
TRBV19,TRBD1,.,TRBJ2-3,CASSIDRQGKTDTQYF,TGTGCCAGTAGTATAGATCGACAGGGGAAGACAGATACGCAGTATTTT
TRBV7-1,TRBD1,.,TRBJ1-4,CASREGAYEKLFF,TGTGCCAGCAGAGAGGGGGCTTATGAAAAACTGTTTTTT
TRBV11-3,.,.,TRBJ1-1,CASSFFPDENTEAFF,TGTGCCAGCAGCTTCTTCCCGGACGAGAACACTGAAGCTTTCTTT
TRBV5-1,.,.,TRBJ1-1,CASTHLDRQNTEAFF,TGCGCCAGCACCCACCTGGACAGACAGAACACTGAAGCTTTCTTT
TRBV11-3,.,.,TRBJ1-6,CASSSTWAGDSPLHF,TGTGCCAGCTCTTCCACGTGGGCAGGCGATTCACCCCTCCACTTT
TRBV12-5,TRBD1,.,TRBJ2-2,CASGLAKGQGSTGELFF,TGTGCTAGTGGTTTGGCAAAGGGACAGGGGAGCACCGGGGAGCTGTTTTTT
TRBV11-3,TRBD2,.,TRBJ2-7,CASSLDGGGAYEQYF,TGTGCCAGCAGCTTGGATGGCGGGGGAGCCTACGAACAGTACTTC
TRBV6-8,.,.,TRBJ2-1,CAISAFISGNRGEQFF,TGTGCCATCAGTGCCTTCATCTCAGGGAACCGGGGGGAGCAGTTCTTC
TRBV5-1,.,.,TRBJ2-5,CASSLDRLQETQYF,TGCGCCAGCAGCTTAGACAGACTCCAAGAGACCCAGTACTTC
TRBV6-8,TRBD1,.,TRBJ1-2,CASSVTGGDGYTF,TGTGCCAGCAGTGTAACAGGGGGCGATGGCTACACCTTC
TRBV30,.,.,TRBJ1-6,CAWSAASTGRNSPLHF,TGTGCCTGGAGTGCCGCTTCGACAGGACGAAATTCACCCCTCCACTTT
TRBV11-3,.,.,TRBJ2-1,CASSLEGGPDEQFF,TGTGCCAGCAGCTTAGAGGGGGGGCCTGATGAGCAGTTCTTC